These 32 T cell receptor beta chains were all obtained from the same sample, sequenced in a study of PD-1 blockade in classical Hodgkin lymphoma. Method: immunoSEQ multiplex PCR; TCRdb's copy keeps in-frame clones and lacks some. Counted here are about 150,000 clones, 78% occurring once; the ten biggest clones make up 7.5% to 9.5%. Relapse after autologous stem cell transplantation occurred in every patient, and brentuximab vedotin exposure varied. The material was peripheral blood mononuclear cells (PBMCs), obtained before the second cycle of nivolumab. The receptor set was obtained from a human donor with classical Hodgkin lymphoma.

The rearrangement joins TRBV18 to TRBJ1-3; D remains unclear. CDR1 KGHSH and CDR2 LQKENI come from the germline V gene. V dropped 4 bases and J dropped 4 bases, with 2 bases sitting between them. CDR3 size: 11 residues. The CDR3 sequence is CASSLGNTIYF. Written as DNA, the CDR3 is TGTGCCAGCTCACTCGGAAACACCATATATTTT.

The V gene is TRBV6-5, the J gene TRBJ1-2, with TRBD1 identical over 7 bases. The germline V gene encodes CDR1 MNHEY and CDR2 SVGAGI. The CDR3 extends over 14 amino acids. The V and J ends lost 5 bases and 8 bases, in that order; junction bases with no gene match: 11. The CDR3 protein is CASSPGTVNGGYTF. The CDR3 DNA follows: TGTGCCAGCAGTCCCGGGACAGTAAATGGCGGCTACACCTTC.

This sequence joins TRBV28 and TRBJ2-3; weak D call: TRBD2 (7 bases). Germline assignment: CDR1 MDHEN and CDR2 SYDVKM. Trimming removed 6 bases at V and 0 bases at J, with 16 bases between. The CDR3 length is 16 residues. The CDR3 DNA is TGTGCCAGCAGCCACGGGGGGCTTGATAGCACAGATACGCAGTATTTT. It translates to CASSHGGLDSTDTQYF. Combining the CDR3 with reference TRBV28 and TRBJ2-3 gives the whole variable domain DVKVTQSSRYLVKRTGEKVFLECVQDMDHENMFWYRQDPGLGLRLIYFSYDVKMKEKGDIPEGYSVSREKKERFSLILESASTNQTSMYLCASSHGGLDSTDTQYFGPGTRLTVL.

This clone has a count of ten or more. The chain employs TRBV6-6 and TRBJ2-1; the match to TRBD2 covers 16 bases. CDR1 is MNHNY, CDR2 SVGAGI, per germline (reference sequence). The V segment lost 0 bases and the J segment 9 bases; nucleotides outside the gene matches: 2. CDR3 size: 16 residues. This chain's CDR3 is CASSYSGTSGGGEQFF. CDR3 DNA sequence: TGTGCCAGCAGTTACTCCGGGACTAGCGGGGGGGGTGAGCAGTTCTTC.

CDR3 bases: TGTGCCAGCAGCCTCCTCGGACAGGGACCTTACAATGAGCAGTTCTTC. Encoded protein: CASSLLGQGPYNEQFF. This chain connects TRBV7-9 to TRBJ2-1, with 8 bases that match TRBD1. Germline lookup yields CDR1 SEHNR and CDR2 FQNEAQ (reference sequence). There are 16 residues in the CDR3. The ends lost 5 bases at V and 4 bases at J; junction bases unmatched: 10.

The V call is TRBV7-2, the J call TRBJ2-7, with D unresolved. Germline lookup yields CDR1 SGHTA and CDR2 FQGNSA. V lost 3 bases, J lost 3 bases, and 15 bases lay in between. This CDR3 has 15 amino acids. The DNA for the CDR3 is TGTGCCAGCAGCTTGTCTATACGAATGGGCTACGAGCAGTACTTC. It yields the protein CASSLSIRMGYEQYF.

The chain links TRBV5-1 to TRBJ2-1, with 10 nucleotides matching TRBD2. With V trimmed by 0 bases and J by 6 bases, 3 bases remained unmatched. The CDR3 has 15 amino acids. CDR1 and CDR2 (germline): SGHRS, YFSETQ. CDR3 residues: CASSLGLAGVNEQFF. In nucleotides, the CDR3 is TGCGCCAGCAGCTTGGGCCTAGCGGGAGTCAATGAGCAGTTCTTC.

The sample holds one count of this clone. J is TRBJ2-1 and V is TRBV18, with D tentatively TRBD2 (5 bases). Germline V CDR1 and CDR2: KGHSH, LQKENI. This CDR3 comprises 15 residues. The V end lost 2 bases, the J end lost 0 bases, and 8 bases lay between the germline ends. The CDR3 sequence: CASSPKRTSYNEQFF. In nucleotides, the CDR3 is TGTGCCAGCTCACCAAAGCGGACCTCCTACAATGAGCAGTTCTTC.

The V call is TRBV19, the J call TRBJ1-1; D not certain. The CDR3 is 14 amino acids. The V end was cut by 2 bases, the J end by 1 base, with 8 bases between. The V gene's germline CDR1 is LNHDA and CDR2 SQIVND (reference sequence). This CDR3 reads CASSIQRPNTEAFF. Written as DNA, the CDR3 is TGTGCCAGTAGTATACAGCGACCGAACACTGAAGCTTTCTTT. Supplemented by reference TRBV19 and TRBJ1-1, the full variable domain reads DGGITQSPKYLFRKEGQNVTLSCEQNLNHDAMYWYRQDPGQGLRLIYYSQIVNDFQKGDIAEGYSVSREKKESFPLTVTSAQKNPTAFYLCASSIQRPNTEAFFGQGTRLTVV.

The rearrangement joins TRBV7-6 to TRBJ1-1; 9 bases align to TRBD1. V lost 0 bases and J lost 8; bases outside the gene matches: 4. Germline-derived CDR1 and CDR2 are SGHVS and FNYEAQ. This CDR3 has 14 residues. The CDR3 coding sequence is TGTGCCAGCAGCTTAGCGGGACAGGGCGGGGAAGCTTTCTTT. Its protein is CASSLAGQGGEAFF.

This clone has just a few counts. The chain couples TRBV6-5 to TRBJ2-1, with D possibly TRBD2 on 7 matching bases. V gave up 2 bases and J gave up 7 bases, with 12 bases separating them. The CDR3 covers 14 residues. Germline V gene sequence: CDR1 MNHEY, CDR2 SVGAGI. In nucleotides, the CDR3 is TGTGCCAGCAGTTACGCGGGGGCTGGGAATGAGCAGTTCTTC. Translation gives CASSYAGAGNEQFF.

The gene calls are TRBV7-9 and TRBJ1-4; TRBD1 agrees at 8 bases. J was trimmed by 4 bases and V by 3 bases; bases with no gene match: 13. Germline V gene sequence: CDR1 SEHNR, CDR2 FQNEAQ (reference sequence). This CDR3 comprises 18 residues. The CDR3 protein is CASSFRVALGQGNEKLFF. As DNA, the CDR3 is TGTGCCAGCAGCTTCAGGGTAGCCTTAGGACAGGGTAATGAAAAACTGTTTTTT.

This clone appeared once. The chain joins TRBV6-4 to TRBJ1-1, with D uncertain. Germline CDR1 MRHNA, CDR2 SNTAGT. V lost 0 bases to trimming and J lost 8 bases, with 7 bases between them. CDR3 length: 12 residues. CDR3 bases: TGTGCCAGCAGTGACTCGATGAGAGAAGCTTTCTTT. Residues: CASSDSMREAFF.

This chain joins TRBV6-5 and TRBJ2-3, with unresolved D. Trimming stripped 2 bases from V and 7 bases from J, with 13 bases between. CDR1 is MNHEY, CDR2 SVGAGI, per germline. This CDR3 comprises 14 residues. The DNA for the CDR3 is TGTGCCAGCAGTTACATGGAGATGGAGTATACGCAGTATTTT. Translation gives CASSYMEMEYTQYF.

The V call is TRBV19, the J call TRBJ1-5; TRBD1 agrees at 8 bases. The CDR3 is made up of 16 amino acids. Unmatched junction bases numbered 10, after V lost 3 bases and J lost 6 bases. CDR1 LNHDA and CDR2 SQIVND come from the germline V gene (reference sequence). In DNA, the CDR3 is TGTGCCAGTAGTATCCGCGGACAGGGAGGAATTCAGCCCCAGCATTTT. This encodes CASSIRGQGGIQPQHF.

The chain is built from TRBV2 and TRBJ2-3; 8 positions agree with TRBD2. CDR1 and CDR2 from the germline V gene are SNHLY and FYNNEI. V lost 2 bases and J lost 3; bases outside the gene matches: 4. This CDR3 spans 15 amino acids. CDR3 region: CASSESGTRTDTQYF. In DNA form, the CDR3 reads TGTGCCAGCAGTGAATCCGGGACTAGGACAGATACGCAGTATTTT. The full variable domain, its missing parts supplied by reference TRBV2 and TRBJ2-3, is EPEVTQTPSHQVTQMGQEVILRCVPISNHLYFYWYRQILGQKVEFLVSFYNNEISEKSEIFDDQFSVERPDGSNFTLKIRSTKLEDSAMYFCASSESGTRTDTQYFGPGTRLTVL.

In the case of this clone: A much larger clonotype is one base distant, so this may be a read error. The chain couples TRBV2 to TRBJ2-3; D not resolved. The CDR3 extends over 11 amino acids. Trimming took off 6 bases at V and 5 bases at J, with 6 bases between the two ends. Germline-derived CDR1 and CDR2 are SNHLY and FYNNEI. CDR3 in DNA: TGTGCCAGCAGCCCCAGAGATACGCAGTATTTT. Translating it yields CASSPRDTQYF.

The CDR3 protein is CASSLGQGRDTQYF. CDR3 DNA: TGTGCCAGCAGCCTAGGACAGGGACGAGATACGCAGTATTTT. The V and J genes are TRBV9 and TRBJ2-3; the match to TRBD1 covers 8 bases. Germline lookup yields CDR1 SGDLS and CDR2 YYNGEE. After removal of 4 bases from V and 5 bases from J, the junction contained 6 bases not matched to a gene. The CDR3 consists of 14 residues.

The rearrangement joins TRBV6-1 to TRBJ2-7; possible D gene TRBD1, 5 bases. Trimming removed 2 bases at V and 2 bases at J, with 16 bases between. CDR1 is MNHNS and CDR2 is SASEGT in the germline V gene. The CDR3 has 16 residues. Here the CDR3 reads CASSENFLLTAYEQYF. CDR3 sequence (DNA): TGTGCCAGCAGTGAAAATTTCCTTTTGACAGCCTACGAGCAGTACTTC.

This clone was seen only a few times. The chain couples TRBV19 to TRBJ2-7, with D perhaps matching TRBD1 (6 bases). Germline V gene lookup returns CDR1 LNHDA and CDR2 SQIVND (reference sequence). Trimming left V 3 bases short and J 4 bases short, with 10 bases between. This CDR3 spans 13 amino acids. The CDR3 region is CASSISDRYEQYF. CDR3 nucleotides: TGTGCCAGTAGTATCTCGGACAGATACGAGCAGTACTTC. Variable domain in full (rest from reference TRBV19 and TRBJ2-7): DGGITQSPKYLFRKEGQNVTLSCEQNLNHDAMYWYRQDPGQGLRLIYYSQIVNDFQKGDIAEGYSVSREKKESFPLTVTSAQKNPTAFYLCASSISDRYEQYFGPGTRLTVT.

This clone was seen just once. The gene calls are TRBV18 and TRBJ1-5; 9 positions agree with TRBD1. This CDR3 is built from 16 residues. Per germline, CDR1 KGHSH and CDR2 LQKENI. Trimming at V came to 3 bases and at J to 4 bases, leaving 7 bases not matched to a gene. CDR3 coding DNA: TGTGCCAGCTCACCCACCCCGGGACAGGGAAATCAGCCCCAGCATTTT. Its protein is CASSPTPGQGNQPQHF.

Only one count was recorded for this clone. Here the CDR3 reads CASSPPNIFEGEAFF. Written as DNA, the CDR3 is TGTGCCAGCTCACCACCGAACATATTTGAAGGGGAAGCTTTCTTT. The chain employs TRBV18 and TRBJ1-1; D unresolved. The CDR3 is made up of 15 amino acids. Trimming removed 0 bases from V and 8 bases from J, with 16 bases in between. The germline gives CDR1 KGHSH, CDR2 LQKENI.

V usage is TRBV18 and J usage is TRBJ1-2; no clear D. Per germline, CDR1 KGHSH and CDR2 LQKENI. The CDR3 contains 15 residues. V was trimmed by 2 bases and J by 4 bases, leaving 14 bases between them. CDR3 bases: TGTGCCAGCTCACCAGCAGGAATGGTTAGCTATGGCTACACCTTC. Protein product: CASSPAGMVSYGYTF.

This chain joins TRBV27 and TRBJ1-6; no definite D call. V was shortened by 6 bases and J by 0 bases, with 9 bases between the two germline ends. The length of the CDR3 is 15 residues. From germline, CDR1 is MNHEY and CDR2 SMNVEV (reference sequence). In DNA form, the CDR3 reads TGTGCCAGCAGCCCGGTGAGCTCCTATAATTCACCCCTCCACTTT. This sequence encodes CASSPVSSYNSPLHF.

Notes on this clone: The junction and the germline gene differ at one end; a read error may be behind it. The chain has TRBV9 and TRBJ2-1, with 12 bases aligning to TRBD1. The CDR3 spans 15 residues. CDR1 and CDR2 (germline): SGDLS, YYNGEE. The DNA of the CDR3 is TGTGCCAACAGCGTAACCGGGACAGGGGGCTATGAGCAGTTCTTC. Its protein product is CANSVTGTGGYEQFF.

CDR3 DNA sequence: TGTGCCAGCAGAGCTTCCGGGGGGATCTATAATTCACCCCTCCACTTT. It encodes CASRASGGIYNSPLHF. The chain is built from TRBV2 and TRBJ1-6; the D gene is possibly TRBD1 (5 bases). Trimming removed 6 bases at V and 3 bases at J, with 15 bases between. CDR1 and CDR2 from the germline V gene are SNHLY and FYNNEI. The CDR3 is 16 residues long.

The chain joins TRBV5-6 to TRBJ1-5; TRBD1 matches at 9 bases. CDR1 and CDR2 from the germline V gene are SGHDT and YYEEEE. V dropped 1 base and J dropped 2; count of bases not matched to a gene: 4. The CDR3 has 16 amino acids. The CDR3 DNA reads TGTGCCAGCAGCTTGCCGAGGACAGGGGGCAATCAGCCCCAGCATTTT. It specifies CASSLPRTGGNQPQHF.

The J gene is TRBJ2-3, the V gene TRBV2; the match to TRBD1 covers 8 bases. Germline-derived CDR1 and CDR2 are SNHLY and FYNNEI. The trim removed 6 bases at V and 2 bases at J, leaving 4 bases unmatched. The CDR3 extends over 14 amino acids. The DNA for the CDR3 is TGTGCCAGCAGGTACAGGGGGAACACAGATACGCAGTATTTT. Protein sequence: CASRYRGNTDTQYF.

The chain combines TRBV5-4 with TRBJ1-2, with D maybe TRBD1 (5 bases). V was shortened by 4 bases and J by 0 bases, with 13 bases between the two germline ends. Germline assignment: CDR1 SGHNT and CDR2 YYREEE (reference sequence). This CDR3 contains 15 residues. Here the CDR3 reads CASSKGTPANYGYTF. The CDR3 DNA reads TGTGCCAGCAGCAAGGGGACTCCAGCTAACTATGGCTACACCTTC.

The chain employs TRBV27 and TRBJ1-1, with D uncertain. Trimming left V 0 bases short and J 5 bases short, with 7 bases between. CDR1 is MNHEY, CDR2 SMNVEV, per germline (reference sequence). The CDR3 spans 13 residues. CDR3 residues: CASSLSHSTEAFF. CDR3 nucleotides: TGTGCCAGCAGTTTATCTCATAGTACTGAAGCTTTCTTT.

The chain uses TRBV18 and TRBJ1-5, with D tentatively TRBD1 (6 bases). There are 17 residues in the CDR3. CDR1 KGHSH and CDR2 LQKENI come from the germline V gene. With 3 bases removed from V and 5 bases from J, the gap between germline ends came to 20 bases. The CDR3 bases are TGTGCCAGCTCACCTAGCCTGGGGGCGTCCATCCATCAGCCCCAGCATTTT. Translation: CASSPSLGASIHQPQHF. Complete variable domain (other parts from reference TRBV18 and TRBJ1-5): NAGVMQNPRHLVRRRGQEARLRCSPMKGHSHVYWYRQLPEEGLKFMVYLQKENIIDESGMPKERFSAEFPKEGPSILRIQQVVRGDSAAYFCASSPSLGASIHQPQHFGDGTRLSIL.

The chain uses TRBV7-9 and TRBJ1-2; D is uncertain. V dropped 2 bases and J dropped 8 bases, with 9 bases sitting between them. The length of the CDR3 is 12 residues. Germline lookup yields CDR1 SEHNR and CDR2 FQNEAQ (reference sequence). The CDR3, as DNA: TGTGCCAGCAGCTTATCGGGCACAGGCTACACCTTC. Its protein is CASSLSGTGYTF. The whole variable domain, remainder taken from reference TRBV7-9 and TRBJ1-2, is DTGVSQNPRHKITKRGQNVTFRCDPISEHNRLYWYRQTLGQGPEFLTYFQNEAQLEKSRLLSDRFSAERPKGSFSTLEIQRTEQGDSAMYLCASSLSGTGYTFGSGTRLTVV.